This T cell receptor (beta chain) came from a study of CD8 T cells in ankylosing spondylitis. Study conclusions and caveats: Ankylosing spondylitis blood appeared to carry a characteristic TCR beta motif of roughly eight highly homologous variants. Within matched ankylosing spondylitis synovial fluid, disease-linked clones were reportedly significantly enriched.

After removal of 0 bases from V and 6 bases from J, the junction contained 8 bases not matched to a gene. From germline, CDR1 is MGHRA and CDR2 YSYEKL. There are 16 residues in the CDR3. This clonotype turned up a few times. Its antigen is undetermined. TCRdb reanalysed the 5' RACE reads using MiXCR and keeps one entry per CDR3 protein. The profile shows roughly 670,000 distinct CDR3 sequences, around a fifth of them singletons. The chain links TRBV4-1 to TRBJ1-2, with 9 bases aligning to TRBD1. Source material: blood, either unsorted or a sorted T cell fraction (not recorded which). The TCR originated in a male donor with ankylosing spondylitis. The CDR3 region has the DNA TGCGCCAGCAGCCAAGAAGGTGGACAGGGGTTCGATGGCTACACCTTC. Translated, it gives CASSQEGGQGFDGYTF.